This T cell receptor (beta chain) came from a study of blood T cell repertoires in COVID-19. On the study more broadly: COVID-19 samples collected from the United States, Italy and Spain covered acute and convalescent phases. Nucleic acid was either cDNA or gDNA, and it came from T cells, B-cell-depleted T cells, or PBMCs.

Original processing notes: Scientists estimated how many nucleated cells there were by amplifying reference gene primers. The table came from immunoSEQ multiplex PCR; TCRdb's copy has only in-frame clones and leaves some out. V, J and clone size were drawn from that table, and D and trimming were deduced from the DNA. This sample has about 130,000 clones, with around four fifths found just once. This clone was found once. Per the germline V gene, CDR1 is LNHDA and CDR2 is SQIVND (reference sequence). J was trimmed by 4 bases and V by 5 bases; bases with no gene match: 10. The CDR3 runs 15 residues. The sequenced sample was peripheral blood. The receptor comes from a man aged 60-69 years with acute or convalescent COVID-19. The chain is built from TRBV19 and TRBJ1-2; 7 bases are shared with TRBD1. CDR3 in amino acids: CASSLGQLTLYGYTF. The DNA for the CDR3 is TGTGCCAGTAGTTTGGGACAGCTAACCCTCTATGGCTACACCTTC.